This passage covers 27 T cell receptor beta chains from one sample sequenced in a study of blood T cell repertoires in COVID-19. Produced via immunoSEQ multiplex PCR; TCRdb's table is partial and in-frame only. This sample has some 30,000 clones, with around 90% found just once. Sequencing was carried out using peripheral blood. These receptors all stem from a man aged 50 to 60 with active COVID-19.

CDR3 nucleotides: TGTGCCAGCAGTCTTAGGGCTTGGCCTAGCGGCACCTACGAGCAGTACTTC. It specifies CASSLRAWPSGTYEQYF. The chain couples TRBV11-2 to TRBJ2-7, with 7 bases that match TRBD2. Trimming cost V 6 bases and J 2 bases; bases outside gene matches: 16. Germline values: CDR1 SGHAT, CDR2 FQNNGV. CDR3 size: 17 residues.

The gene calls are TRBV7-3 and TRBJ2-2, with 8 nucleotides matching TRBD1. CDR3 length: 15 amino acids. CDR1 and CDR2 (germline): SGHTA, FQGTGA. Losses at the gene ends were 5 bases for V and 2 bases for J; bases not matched to a gene: 4. The CDR3 DNA reads as TGTGCCAGCAGCCGACAGGGGACTAACACCGGGGAGCTGTTTTTT. Its protein product is CASSRQGTNTGELFF. Drawing the rest from reference TRBV7-3 and TRBJ2-2, the complete variable domain is GAGVSQTPSNKVTEKGKYVELRCDPISGHTALYWYRQSLGQGPEFLIYFQGTGAADDSGLPNDRFFAVRPEGSVSTLKIQRTERGDSAVYLCASSRQGTNTGELFFGEGSRLTVL.

The chain has TRBV7-9 and TRBJ2-3, with a weak D call TRBD1 (5 bases). The CDR3 spans 13 residues. Germline lookup yields CDR1 SEHNR and CDR2 FQNEAQ (reference sequence). The germline V and J ends were trimmed by 8 bases and 4 bases, with 13 bases remaining between them. The CDR3 sequence: CASSGNGPDTQYF. For the CDR3, the DNA is TGTGCCAGCTCAGGGAACGGGCCAGATACGCAGTATTTT.

The rearrangement links TRBV5-6 to TRBJ1-2; D perhaps matches TRBD1 (6 bases). This CDR3 is 13 amino acids long. Germline V lookup: CDR1 SGHDT, CDR2 YYEEEE. V was pared by 4 bases and J by 2 bases, with 9 bases between. CDR3 nucleotide sequence: TGTGCCAGCAGCCAGGACAGAAACTATGGCTACACCTTC. Protein sequence: CASSQDRNYGYTF.

The chain joins TRBV6-5 to TRBJ1-1; 7 bases are shared with TRBD1. Trimming removed 0 bases from V and 5 bases from J; junction bases left unmatched: 9. The germline V gene encodes CDR1 MNHEY and CDR2 SVGAGI. There are 16 residues in the CDR3. CDR3 coding DNA: TGTGCCAGCAGTTACTCGACGCAGGGGGTTAGGACTGAAGCTTTCTTT. Protein sequence: CASSYSTQGVRTEAFF.

The chain recombines TRBV6-6 with TRBJ2-5, with D possibly matching TRBD2 (5 bases). The CDR3 totals 12 residues. V was clipped by 8 bases and J by 4 bases, with 11 bases between them. In germline, CDR1 is MNHNY, CDR2 SVGAGI (reference sequence). The CDR3 region has the DNA TGTGCCAGCTCCGAGGGTGGAGAGACCCAGTACTTC. It translates to CASSEGGETQYF.

The chain is built from TRBV19 and TRBJ2-3; D not certain. Germline V gene sequence: CDR1 LNHDA, CDR2 SQIVND (reference sequence). This CDR3 has 13 amino acids. Between the trimmed V and J ends, which lost 9 bases and 1 base, there was a span of 11 bases. CDR3: CASGEIRTDTQYF. The CDR3, as DNA: TGTGCCAGCGGAGAGATCCGCACAGATACGCAGTATTTT.

The gene calls are TRBV19 and TRBJ1-1, with a tentative D call TRBD1 (5 bases). The CDR3 extends over 13 amino acids. Germline CDR1 reads LNHDA; CDR2 reads SQIVND (reference sequence). Trimming shortened V by 5 bases and J by 6 bases, and 13 bases separated the two germline ends. This CDR3 is CASSRQGRAEAFF. The DNA of the CDR3 is TGTGCCAGTAGTCGGCAGGGCAGGGCTGAAGCTTTCTTT.

This sequence joins TRBV27 and TRBJ2-7; 9 bases fit TRBD1. CDR3 length: 14 amino acids. In germline, CDR1 is MNHEY, CDR2 SMNVEV (reference sequence). V dropped 4 bases and J dropped 6; count of bases not matched to a gene: 7. CDR3 in amino acids: CASSYGTGKGEQYF. CDR3 nucleotides: TGTGCCAGCAGTTACGGGACAGGGAAGGGCGAGCAGTACTTC.

This chain links TRBV11-3 with TRBJ2-3; 10 positions agree with TRBD1. Per the germline V gene, CDR1 is SGHNT and CDR2 is YENEEA. V dropped 5 bases and J dropped 4; count of bases not matched to a gene: 6. This CDR3 has 15 amino acids. In DNA form, the CDR3 reads TGTGCCAGCAGCCCGCGACAGGGGGCCGCAGATACGCAGTATTTT. Translating it yields CASSPRQGAADTQYF. The full variable domain, rest sourced from reference TRBV11-3 and TRBJ2-3, is EAGVVQSPRYKIIEKKQPVAFWCNPISGHNTLYWYLQNLGQGPELLIRYENEEAVDDSQLPKDRFSAERLKGVDSTLKIQPAELGDSAVYLCASSPRQGAADTQYFGPGTRLTVL.

The gene calls are TRBV6-5 and TRBJ2-1; 9 bases agree with TRBD2. V shed 4 bases, J shed 3 bases, and the junction held 4 bases outside the gene matches. From germline, CDR1 is MNHEY and CDR2 SVGAGI. CDR3 size: 15 residues. The CDR3 here is CASSLAGDSYNEQFF. The CDR3 DNA sequence: TGTGCCAGCAGTTTAGCGGGGGACAGCTACAATGAGCAGTTCTTC.

The chain uses TRBV4-2 and TRBJ1-4, with TRBD1 identical over 9 bases. The germline gives CDR1 LGHNA, CDR2 YNFKEQ. The CDR3 extends over 16 amino acids. After removal of 3 bases from V and 4 bases from J, the junction contained 6 bases not matched to a gene. In DNA form, the CDR3 reads TGTGCCAGCAGCCAGCACAGGGGGCTCGTTAATGAAAAACTGTTTTTT. This codes for CASSQHRGLVNEKLFF.

The chain is built from TRBV12-3 or TRBV12-4 and TRBJ2-2; D may be TRBD2 (5 bases). V was pared by 5 bases and J by 6 bases, with 10 bases between. This CDR3 has 13 residues. CDR3 in DNA: TGTGCCAGCAGTGGGGAGAGGGCCGGGGAGCTGTTTTTT. Translating gives CASSGERAGELFF.

The gene calls are TRBV3-1 (or the pseudogene TRBV3-2) and TRBJ2-7; D may be TRBD1 (7 bases). The CDR3 runs 15 residues. The V gene's germline CDR1 is LGHDT and CDR2 YNNKEL (reference sequence). The V gene lost 1 base and the J gene lost 4 bases, with 14 bases spanning the gap. This chain's CDR3 is CASSQGAGGFYEQYF. DNA for the CDR3: TGTGCCAGCAGCCAAGGGGCAGGGGGGTTTTACGAGCAGTACTTC.

The chain uses TRBV9 and TRBJ1-1; no clear D. Germline CDR1 reads SGDLS; CDR2 reads YYNGEE. Trimming took 3 bases from V and 4 from J, leaving 10 bases between them. CDR3 length equals 13 residues. Here the CDR3 DNA reads TGTGCCAGCAGCGCCATTCCGGGCACTGAAGCTTTCTTT. Amino acids: CASSAIPGTEAFF.

This sequence joins TRBV6-2 or TRBV6-3 and TRBJ1-1, with a tentative D call TRBD1 (5 bases). Germline V gene lookup returns CDR1 MNHEY and CDR2 SVGEGT. The V gene lost 5 bases and the J gene lost 6 bases, with 25 bases spanning the gap. CDR3 length: 17 residues. The DNA of the CDR3 is TGTGCCAGCAGTCAGGGAAGGCAGCGCTGGGTAGACGCTGAAGCTTTCTTT. Protein product: CASSQGRQRWVDAEAFF.

The V and J genes are TRBV5-4 and TRBJ1-2, with D hard to call. The length of the CDR3 is 16 residues. Looked up from germline, CDR1 is SGHNT and CDR2 is YYREEE (reference sequence). The germline V and J ends were trimmed by 4 bases and 5 bases, with 21 bases remaining between them. The CDR3: CASSPPGQRSDYGYTF. For the CDR3, the DNA is TGTGCCAGCAGCCCGCCTGGTCAACGGAGCGATTATGGCTACACCTTC.

J is TRBJ2-7 and V is TRBV27; D is unresolved. The CDR3 loop spans 18 amino acids. Germline CDR1 MNHEY, CDR2 SMNVEV (reference sequence). Trimming removed 0 bases from V and 7 bases from J, with 25 bases in between. CDR3 DNA: TGTGCCAGCAGTTTATCGATAAACACAGTGTTACTTGCCAAAGAGCAGTACTTC. Protein: CASSLSINTVLLAKEQYF.

The rearrangement joins TRBV12-3 or TRBV12-4 to TRBJ1-4; 9 bases line up with TRBD1. With V trimmed by 6 bases and J by 7 bases, 3 bases remained unmatched. The CDR3 extends over 13 amino acids. CDR3 DNA sequence: TGTGCCAGCAGGGGACAGGGTCCTGAAAAACTGTTTTTT. Amino acids: CASRGQGPEKLFF.

This clone was counted once. The DNA for the CDR3 is TGTGCCAGCAGCATTGACAGGGGAGCCTACGAGCAGTACTTC. This sequence encodes CASSIDRGAYEQYF. J is TRBJ2-7 and V is TRBV5-4, with 8 nucleotides matching TRBD1. The CDR3 is 14 amino acids. V was clipped by 4 bases and J by 2 bases; unmatched bases: 5. Per germline, CDR1 SGHNT and CDR2 YYREEE (reference sequence).

This chain connects TRBV9 to TRBJ1-1, with 9 bases matching TRBD1. The CDR3 is 14 amino acids. The V gene's germline CDR1 is SGDLS and CDR2 YYNGEE. V lost 4 bases, J lost 4 bases, and 5 bases stayed unmatched. The CDR3 DNA reads TGTGCCAGCAGCCCCGGGACAGGGAGCACTGAAGCTTTCTTT. Translating gives CASSPGTGSTEAFF. Drawing the rest from reference TRBV9 and TRBJ1-1, the complete variable domain is DSGVTQTPKHLITATGQRVTLRCSPRSGDLSVYWYQQSLDQGLQFLIQYYNGEERAKGNILERFSAQQFPDLHSELNLSSLELGDSALYFCASSPGTGSTEAFFGQGTRLTVV.

This clone has only one observation. V and J are TRBV5-1 and TRBJ2-5; 8 nucleotides line up with TRBD1. Trimming at V came to 5 bases and at J to 3 bases, leaving 0 bases not matched to a gene. Germline-derived CDR1 and CDR2 are SGHRS and YFSETQ. The CDR3 runs to 12 residues. CDR3 sequence: CASRDREETQYF. DNA of the CDR3: TGCGCCAGCAGGGACAGGGAAGAGACCCAGTACTTC. Full variable domain (rest looked up from reference TRBV5-1 and TRBJ2-5): KAGVTQTPRYLIKTRGQQVTLSCSPISGHRSVSWYQQTPGQGLQFLFEYFSETQRNKGNFPGRFSGRQFSNSRSEMNVSTLELGDSALYLCASRDREETQYFGPGTRLLVL.

The J gene is TRBJ1-2, the V gene TRBV2, with TRBD1 matching 7 bases. Germline V gene data show CDR1 as SNHLY and CDR2 as FYNNEI. The junction had 4 bases not matched to a gene; V was cut back by 6 bases and J by 3 bases. This CDR3 is built from 13 residues. The CDR3 DNA reads TGTGCCAGCAGCGAGGGGACAGACTATGGCTACACCTTC. Translation gives CASSEGTDYGYTF.

The chain recombines TRBV6-1 with TRBJ1-5, with unresolved D. V lost 0 bases and J lost 11, with 11 bases in between. The germline V gene has CDR1 MNHNS and CDR2 SASEGT. CDR3 length: 13 amino acids. CDR3 sequence: CASSEAALGAQHF. In DNA form, the CDR3 reads TGTGCCAGCAGTGAAGCGGCACTCGGGGCCCAGCATTTT.

The J gene is TRBJ2-7, the V gene TRBV7-6, with TRBD1 as a possible D gene (6 bases). Germline loops: CDR1 SGHVS, CDR2 FNYEAQ. The CDR3 has 15 residues. The V end lost 1 base, the J end lost 0 bases, and 10 bases lay between the germline ends. Written as DNA, the CDR3 is TGTGCCAGCAGCTTAGACCAGGGGAGCTCCTACGAGCAGTACTTC. It translates to CASSLDQGSSYEQYF.

The chain joins TRBV28 to TRBJ1-6; 9 bases agree with TRBD1. Germline V gene lookup returns CDR1 MDHEN and CDR2 SYDVKM. Trimming at V came to 6 bases and at J to 6 bases, leaving 9 bases not matched to a gene. CDR3 size: 16 residues. The CDR3 coding sequence is TGTGCCAGCAGAATTAGGACAGGGGCACCTAATTCACCCCTCCACTTT. Amino acid sequence: CASRIRTGAPNSPLHF.

The chain links TRBV7-9 to TRBJ2-7, with D tentatively TRBD1 (6 bases). Germline V lookup: CDR1 SEHNR, CDR2 FQNEAQ (reference sequence). V was clipped by 3 bases and J by 0 bases, with 12 bases between them. The CDR3 is made up of 15 amino acids. The CDR3 is CASSFGDKGSYEQYF. CDR3 coding DNA: TGTGCCAGCAGCTTCGGGGACAAAGGCTCCTACGAGCAGTACTTC.